This T cell receptor beta chain was found in a study of shared clonotypes between healthy human individuals (dated by TCRdb to about 2020). Regarding the complete study: The cohort included three men and a couple of women between 18 and 49 years of age. For each donor, three plates each were used for CD4 naive and CD4 memory, two plates were used for CD8 naive, and one plate was used for CD8 memory. Leukapheresis yielded between about 0.8 and 9.5 billion PBMCs per donor. To increase sequencing depth and limit assay-specific biases, different laboratories used diverse techniques to prepare libraries and sequence TCR repertoires. Blood TCR repertoires of about five healthy adults were deeply sequenced to estimate repertoire size and the extent of clonotype sharing between individuals.

With respect to this clone: Its cognate antigen has yet to be identified. No base quality values were provided; no much bigger clone lies one nucleotide off.

Overall study results and their limits: Naive subsets generally had larger estimated clonotype richness than memory subsets did. Higher generation probabilities were observed for clonotypes shared by all four sorted-subset donors than for non-shared clonotypes. Sampling was limited to blood, and TCR repertoires in tissue likely differ from TCR repertoires in blood. The genetic and exposure-history diversity represented was limited by the small number of donors. Pairwise subsampling led to the expectation that sequencing depth would affect the degree of clonotype sharing among donors. Incomplete sequencing was indicated by rarefaction of sorted-subset datasets, despite the large sequencing depth. When a handful of donors were compared, the shared fraction of clonotypes was around 5% for naive CD4, around 3.5% for naive CD8, 2.3% for memory CD4, and roughly 0.43% for memory CD8.

The donors were healthy, HIV-negative adults who had no recently reported acute infections or vaccinations. Only Caucasian adults living in Nashville, Tennessee, USA were represented among the donors. Magnetic negative selection was used to enrich CD4+ T cells, after which naive cells were positively selected on CD45RA and the negative fraction became the memory subset. Blood was collected by leukapheresis, and PBMCs were isolated by Ficoll-Histopaque density gradient centrifugation and then cryopreserved in liquid nitrogen vapor phase. Analytical flow cytometry was used to check the purity and quantity of each magnetically sorted T cell population. Each sorted fraction had its genomic DNA isolated and then quantified by UV absorbance on a Nanodrop 2000c. TCR CDR3 regions were amplified from genomic DNA by multiplex PCR using the deep immunoSEQ assay. Extracted genomic DNA from each cell subset was spread evenly across all wells of several immunoSEQ 96-well plates, with each plate serving as a replicate. Each replicate PCR for sorted subsets received about 200 ng genomic DNA, equal to roughly 29,000 T cell genomes. The purified libraries were quantified using a Qubit 3.0 fluorometer, sized with a Bioanalyzer 2100, and then quantified again using the KAPA Library Quantification kit. Each immunoSEQ 96-well plate was sequenced on its own single-read 150-cycle Illumina NextSeq 550 flow cell. The paper's data handling went like this. Because the immunoSEQ output held only junctional sequences and lacked quality scores, the filtering could not match the filtering applied to full-length reads. Sequences were annotated with PyIR, a Python wrapper for IgBLAST v1.9, and V/J genes and CDR3 were assigned using IMGT germline references. Reads were removed for weak V/J assignments (E-value above 1e-6), missing CDR3, stop codons, out-of-frame junctions, or ambiguous translated residues. V3J clonotypes were defined as sequences sharing the same inferred V gene, J gene, and CDR3 amino acid sequence. The percentage overlap between two repertoires was calculated by dividing the number of shared unique clonotypes by the size of the smaller repertoire. Richness of each repertoire was evaluated using RTK rarefaction, the Chao1 estimator, and Recon v2.1 estimates of unobserved clonotypes. OLGA was used to compute generation probabilities for all TCRbeta clonotypes that the gDNA method yielded from a handful of donors. Held by TCRdb, this immuneACCESS table contains in-frame sequences only and omits some clones. Under half of the omission traces to an unresolved V gene where checked; the cause of the rest is unknown. For V, J and clone size, that table is used; D and trimming come from the DNA. The sample table holds about 1.5 million clones, of which approximately 96% were seen once. About 1.2% of the sample belongs to the ten largest clones.

This sequence originates from a man aged 30 to 39 in good health. Sequencing was performed on naive CD4+ T cells sorted from blood. The cell subset or site tag for this specimen amounts to: CD45RA+ positively selected.

The encoded CDR3 is CASSLDRGNTEAFF. The bases read TGTGCCAGCAGCCTGGACAGGGGGAACACTGAAGCTTTCTTT. In this chain, TRBV6-1 is recombined with TRBJ1-1; TRBD1 fits 9 bases in the junction. Measured from the cysteine to the phenylalanine, the CDR3 is 14 residues long. Here the CDR3 DNA is all that survives: 42 bases in frame from base 1. Clipping removes 6 bases from V and 1 base from J, with 3 as the unmatched junction base count. Sequences MNHNS (CDR1) and SASEGT (CDR2) are obtained from the germline V gene.